This T cell receptor beta chain was retrieved from a study of T cells in Graves' hyperthyroidism and ophthalmopathy. Study-wide results and limits: Ophthalmopathy could be told apart from stable hyperthyroidism with a 13 V-J model.

Clinical symptoms, serum thyroxine and TRAb, thyroid ultrasound and orbital computed tomography together formed the diagnostic basis. Amplification of TCR beta CDR3 regions used RNA as the template. The study used the HTBI primer set for a first-round RT-PCR of the TCR CDR3. One entry per CDR3 protein, called by TCRdb with MiXCR from the multiplex PCR reads. The table lists around 600,000 distinct CDR3 sequences, 15% to 18% of them singletons, with approximately 7.4% in the top ten. This clonotype was seen repeatedly, ten times or more. Its antigen is still unknown. The length of the CDR3 is 15 residues. The V gene lost 0 bases and the J gene lost 2 bases, with 8 bases spanning the gap. Germline V gene lookup returns CDR1 KGHSH and CDR2 LQKENI.

The sequenced sample was blood. The receptor was isolated from a woman aged 25 to 39 with Graves' hyperthyroidism. The chain carries TRBV18 and TRBJ2-1, with D unclear. The CDR3 DNA reads as TGTGCCAGCTCACCACCCTCCCTGGCCTACAATGAGCAGTTCTTC. It translates to CASSPPSLAYNEQFF.